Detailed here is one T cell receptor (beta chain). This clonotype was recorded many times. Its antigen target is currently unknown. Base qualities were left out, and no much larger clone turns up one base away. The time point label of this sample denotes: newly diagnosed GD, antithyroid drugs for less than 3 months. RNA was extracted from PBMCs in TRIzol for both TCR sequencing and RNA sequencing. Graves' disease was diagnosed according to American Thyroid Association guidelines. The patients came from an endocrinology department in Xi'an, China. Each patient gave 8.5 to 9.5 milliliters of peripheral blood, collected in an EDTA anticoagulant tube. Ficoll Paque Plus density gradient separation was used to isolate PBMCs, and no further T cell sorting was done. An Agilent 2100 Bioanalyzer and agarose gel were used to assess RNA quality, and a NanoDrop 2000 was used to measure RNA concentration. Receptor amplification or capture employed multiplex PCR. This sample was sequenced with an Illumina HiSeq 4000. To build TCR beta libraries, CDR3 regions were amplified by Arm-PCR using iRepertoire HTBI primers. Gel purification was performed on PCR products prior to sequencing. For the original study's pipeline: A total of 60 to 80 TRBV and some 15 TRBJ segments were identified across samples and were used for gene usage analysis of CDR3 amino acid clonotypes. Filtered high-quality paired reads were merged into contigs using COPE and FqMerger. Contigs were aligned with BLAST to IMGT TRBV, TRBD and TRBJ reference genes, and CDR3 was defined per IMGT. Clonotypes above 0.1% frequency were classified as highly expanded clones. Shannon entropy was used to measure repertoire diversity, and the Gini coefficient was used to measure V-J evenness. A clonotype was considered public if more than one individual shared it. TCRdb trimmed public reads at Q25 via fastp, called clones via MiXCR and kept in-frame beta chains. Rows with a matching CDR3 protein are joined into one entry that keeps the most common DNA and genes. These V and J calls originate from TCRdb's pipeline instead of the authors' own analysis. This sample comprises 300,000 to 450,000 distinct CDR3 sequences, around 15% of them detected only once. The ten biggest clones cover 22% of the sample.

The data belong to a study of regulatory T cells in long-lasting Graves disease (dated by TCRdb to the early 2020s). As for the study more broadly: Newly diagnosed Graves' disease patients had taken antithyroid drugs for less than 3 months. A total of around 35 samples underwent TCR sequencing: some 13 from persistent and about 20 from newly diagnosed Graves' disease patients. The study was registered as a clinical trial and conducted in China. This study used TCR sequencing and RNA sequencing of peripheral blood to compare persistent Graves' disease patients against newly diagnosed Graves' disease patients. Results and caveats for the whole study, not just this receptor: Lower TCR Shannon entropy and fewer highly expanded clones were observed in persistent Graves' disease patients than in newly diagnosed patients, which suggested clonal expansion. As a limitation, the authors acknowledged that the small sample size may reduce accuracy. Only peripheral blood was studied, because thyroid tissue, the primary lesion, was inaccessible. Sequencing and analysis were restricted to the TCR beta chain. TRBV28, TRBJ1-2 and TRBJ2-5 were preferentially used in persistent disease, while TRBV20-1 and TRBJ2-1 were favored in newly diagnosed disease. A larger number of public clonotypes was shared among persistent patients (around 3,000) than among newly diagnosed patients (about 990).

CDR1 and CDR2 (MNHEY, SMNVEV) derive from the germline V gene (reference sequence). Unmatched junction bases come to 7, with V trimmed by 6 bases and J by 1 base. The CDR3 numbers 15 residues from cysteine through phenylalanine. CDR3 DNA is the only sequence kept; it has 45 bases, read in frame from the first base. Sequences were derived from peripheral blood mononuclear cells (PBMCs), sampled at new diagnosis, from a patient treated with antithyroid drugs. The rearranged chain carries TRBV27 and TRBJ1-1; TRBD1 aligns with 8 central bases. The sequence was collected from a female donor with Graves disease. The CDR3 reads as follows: CASRSWGQANTEAFF. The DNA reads TGTGCCAGCAGATCGTGGGGACAGGCGAACACTGAAGCTTTCTTT.